These 10 T cell receptor beta chains originate from one sample sequenced in a study of cytomegalovirus exposure and HLA in healthy donors (dated 2017 in TCRdb). The library was produced with the immunoSEQ multiplex PCR assay. The multiplex PCR relied on a mix of 60 forward primers for TCR Vbeta segments and 13 reverse primers for TCR Jbeta segments. The table comes from immuneACCESS by way of TCRdb, which keeps in-frame sequences with V and J called. Part of the clones is missing from these tables; in studies checked, under half for an unresolved V gene and the rest for unknown reasons. The sample data list about 140,000 clones, and roughly four fifths of these were observed just once. The ten largest account for roughly 1.3% of the sample. The sequencing input was PBMCs. All receptors derive from a woman aged 40 to 55 in good health and CMV-seronegative.

The CDR3 is CASSTTGAYNSPLHF. CDR3 coding DNA: TGTGCCAGCAGCACGACAGGGGCTTATAATTCACCCCTCCACTTT. The V gene is TRBV6-1, the J gene TRBJ1-6; 8 bases align to TRBD1. The germline V gene encodes CDR1 MNHNS and CDR2 SASEGT. Trimming at V came to 6 bases and at J to 4 bases, leaving 5 bases not matched to a gene. There are 15 residues in the CDR3.

CDR3 protein: CASSEAAWRTGELFF. The CDR3 DNA reads as TGTGCCAGCAGCGAGGCAGCTTGGCGGACCGGGGAGCTGTTTTTT. V is TRBV27 and J is TRBJ2-2; D is ambiguous. The CDR3 totals 15 residues. In germline, CDR1 is MNHEY, CDR2 SMNVEV (reference sequence). Trimming removed 6 bases at V and 5 bases at J, with 16 bases between.

The CDR3 reads CASSPTSTYGYTF. CDR3 in DNA: TGTGCCAGCAGTCCGACATCCACTTATGGCTACACCTTC. The genes are TRBV27 and TRBJ1-2; D is uncertain. From germline, CDR1 is MNHEY and CDR2 SMNVEV (reference sequence). This CDR3 comprises 13 residues. V lost 5 bases, J lost 5 bases, and 12 bases lay in between.

The chain employs TRBV18 and TRBJ1-2; D perhaps matches TRBD1 (5 bases). The CDR3 covers 13 residues. The V and J ends lost 2 bases and 3 bases respectively, with 7 bases between them. Germline CDR1 KGHSH, CDR2 LQKENI. CDR3 DNA sequence: TGTGCCAGCTCACCAAGGGGCGACTATGGCTACACCTTC. Translated: CASSPRGDYGYTF.

This chain uses TRBV9 with TRBJ2-1; 11 bases line up with TRBD1. The CDR3 has 16 amino acids. V trimming: 1 base; J trimming: 5 bases; junction bases outside the gene matches: 5. Germline V gene lookup returns CDR1 SGDLS and CDR2 YYNGEE. The CDR3 DNA reads as TGTGCCAGCAGCGTAACAAGGGACAGGGGGAACAATGAGCAGTTCTTC. Its translation is CASSVTRDRGNNEQFF.

This chain links TRBV5-1 with TRBJ2-3; 12 bases line up with TRBD2. The germline V gene encodes CDR1 SGHRS and CDR2 YFSETQ. This CDR3 spans 15 amino acids. J gave up 5 bases and V 7 bases, and 8 bases lay outside the gene matches. CDR3 in amino acids: CASGLAGGRKDTQYF. The CDR3 coding sequence is TGCGCCAGCGGTCTAGCGGGGGGGCGTAAAGATACGCAGTATTTT. Filled out from reference TRBV5-1 and TRBJ2-3, the complete variable domain reads KAGVTQTPRYLIKTRGQQVTLSCSPISGHRSVSWYQQTPGQGLQFLFEYFSETQRNKGNFPGRFSGRQFSNSRSEMNVSTLELGDSALYLCASGLAGGRKDTQYFGPGTRLTVL.

This clone was seen only a few times. This chain connects TRBV20-1 to TRBJ1-1; D ambiguous. The V gene lost 2 bases and the J gene lost 4 bases, with 5 bases spanning the gap. Germline loops: CDR1 DFQATT, CDR2 SNEGSKA (reference sequence). This CDR3 spans 11 amino acids. The CDR3 region has the DNA TGCAGTGCTAGAAAGAGCACTGAAGCTTTCTTT. Encoded protein: CSARKSTEAFF.

V and J are TRBV7-9 and TRBJ1-1; the D gene is possibly TRBD1 (5 bases). V lost 5 bases and J 8 bases, leaving 12 bases between the germline ends. Germline V lookup: CDR1 SEHNR, CDR2 FQNEAQ (reference sequence). The CDR3 totals 12 residues. As DNA, the CDR3 is TGTGCCAGCAGCCAAGGGGTCCCGGAAGCTTTCTTT. Its translation is CASSQGVPEAFF.

V and J are TRBV7-3 and TRBJ2-3; the match to TRBD2 covers 8 bases. The CDR3 covers 12 residues. The junction had 5 bases not matched to a gene; V was cut back by 6 bases and J by 9 bases. From germline, CDR1 is SGHTA and CDR2 FQGTGA. This CDR3 reads CASSSRGGTQYF. The CDR3 region has the DNA TGTGCCAGCAGTTCCCGGGGGGGCACGCAGTATTTT.

The gene calls are TRBV5-1 and TRBJ2-5; the D gene is possibly TRBD1 (5 bases). The CDR3 sequence is 15 residues long. V dropped 4 bases and J dropped 1 base, with 14 bases sitting between them. Germline V gives CDR1 SGHRS, CDR2 YFSETQ. DNA for the CDR3: TGCGCCAGCAGCGCCAGGACACCTATCCAAGAGACCCAGTACTTC. It specifies CASSARTPIQETQYF.